This is a list of T cell receptor beta chains from one sample in a study of identical twins. TCRdb ran MiXCR on the 5' RACE reads and lists one entry per CDR3 protein. The sample has more than 200,000 distinct CDR3 sequences, 11% to 15% seen once; the top ten hold 7% to 9%. The material sequenced was memory (CD45RO+) T cells sorted from blood. Receptors were obtained from a woman aged 18-35 years in good health. The CDR3 runs from the conserved cysteine through the conserved F or W. D genes are given only for firm matches. Part of the rows lack a size; the others show once, few, many or a class for expanded clones.

V	size	J	D	DNA	CDR3
TRBV4-3	few	TRBJ1-2	NA	TGCGCCAGCAGCCAAGAAGGGAGGAACTATGGCTACACCTTC	CASSQEGRNYGYTF
TRBV5-4	NA	TRBJ2-2	TRBD2	TGTGCCAGCAGCTTGGGTACTAGCGCAATCACCGGGGAGCTGTTTTTT	CASSLGTSAITGELFF
TRBV6-4	few	TRBJ1-2	NA	TGTGCCAGCAGGCCTGGGGGCAGCTACACCTATGGCTACACCTTC	CASRPGGSYTYGYTF
TRBV11-2	NA	TRBJ2-1	NA	TGTGCCAGCAGCTTAATAGGGACCGAGCAGTTCTTC	CASSLIGTEQFF
TRBV7-9	many	TRBJ2-7	TRBD2	TGTGCCAGCAGCCTCCAGCGGGGGGGCTCCTACGAGCAGTACTTC	CASSLQRGGSYEQYF
TRBV6-5	NA	TRBJ2-5	NA	TGTGCCAGCAGTTCCGGGCCCAAAGAGACCCAGTACTTC	CASSSGPKETQYF
TRBV5-1	NA	TRBJ2-2	NA	TGCGCCAGCAGCTTGGGTACAGCCCGACCCGGGGAGCTGTTTTTT	CASSLGTARPGELFF
TRBV7-8	NA	TRBJ1-3	TRBD1	TGTGCCAGCAGCGGGGGACAGGCGTCTGGAAACACCATATATTTT	CASSGGQASGNTIYF
TRBV11-2	many	TRBJ1-1	NA	TGTGCCAGCAGCTTAGGACGGACTTTCTTT	CASSLGRTFF
TRBV3-1	NA	TRBJ2-2	NA	TGTGCCAGCAGCCAAGTCTGGCGTAAGGCGGAGCTGTTTTTT	CASSQVWRKAELFF
TRBV9	NA	TRBJ2-3	TRBD2	TGTGCCAGCAGCGCTCGGAATAGCGGGAGGCCTGGCACAGATACGCAGTATTTT	CASSARNSGRPGTDTQYF
TRBV20-1	NA	TRBJ2-5	NA	TGCAGTGCTACCCATCCCGAGACCCAGTACTTC	CSATHPETQYF
TRBV5-8	NA	TRBJ1-5	NA	TGTGCCAGCAGCTTTGACGGCTGGAGCAATCAGCCCCAGCATTTT	CASSFDGWSNQPQHF
TRBV20-1	NA	TRBJ2-6	NA	TGCAGTGCTAGAGGTCCGGGGTTTTCTGGGGCCAACGTCCTGACTTTC	CSARGPGFSGANVLTF
TRBV12-3/TRBV12-4	NA	TRBJ2-1	NA	TGTGCCAGCAGTTACCGGGCCATAAATGAGCAGTTCTTC	CASSYRAINEQFF
TRBV11-2	NA	TRBJ2-1	TRBD1	TGTGCCAGCAGCTTAGGCAGGACAGGGGCATACAATGAGCAGTTCTTC	CASSLGRTGAYNEQFF
TRBV7-2	NA	TRBJ2-7	NA	TGTGCCAGCAGCTTAGAAGTTAGCGGTCCCTACGAGCAGTACTTC	CASSLEVSGPYEQYF
TRBV29-1	NA	TRBJ2-1	NA	TGCAGCGTTGACCTGACTATAGGTGAGCAGTTCTTC	CSVDLTIGEQFF
TRBV6-2/TRBV6-3	NA	TRBJ1-1	NA	TGTGCCAGCAGCCACCAGCAAACTGAAGCTTTCTTT	CASSHQQTEAFF
TRBV2	few	TRBJ2-5	NA	TGTGCCAGCAGTGACGGTAGTGGGAAGGAGACCCAGTACTTC	CASSDGSGKETQYF
TRBV21-1	many	TRBJ1-6	NA	TGTGCCAGCAGCAAAAACAGACAGGGTTCACCCCTCCACTTT	CASSKNRQGSPLHF
TRBV12-3/TRBV12-4	NA	TRBJ2-3	NA	TGTGCCAGCAGTTTATACACAGGCACAGATACGCAGTATTTT	CASSLYTGTDTQYF
TRBV7-9	few	TRBJ1-4	NA	TGTGCCAGCAGCTTAGGCGGGGGCGGAGGGACCGAAAAACTGTTTTTT	CASSLGGGGGTEKLFF
TRBV28	NA	TRBJ1-1	TRBD1	TGTGCCACTCTGACAGGGGGGAACACTGAAGCTTTCTTT	CATLTGGNTEAFF
TRBV29-1	NA	TRBJ1-1	NA	TGCAGCGTCTCACGGAACACTGAAGCTTTCTTT	CSVSRNTEAFF
TRBV2	NA	TRBJ2-3	TRBD2	TGTGCCAGCAGTGAAGCGCCGGGGGGGCACACAGATACGCAGTATTTT	CASSEAPGGHTDTQYF
TRBV7-8	NA	TRBJ1-5	NA	TGTGCCAGCAGCTTAGCGATTGGGGGACGCAATCAGCCCCAGCATTTT	CASSLAIGGRNQPQHF
TRBV9	NA	TRBJ1-5	TRBD1	TGTGCCAGCAGCCGTGGGGGACAGGGTGATCAGCCCCAGCATTTT	CASSRGGQGDQPQHF
TRBV6-6	few	TRBJ1-5	NA	TGTGCCAGCAGTTGGGGATCAAATCAGCCCCAGCATTTT	CASSWGSNQPQHF
TRBV20-1	NA	TRBJ2-2	TRBD2	TGCAGTGCTAGAGGGGAGGGTGCCGGGGAGCTGTTTTTT	CSARGEGAGELFF
TRBV4-1	few	TRBJ1-5	NA	TGCGCCAGCAGCCAAGCAGGCTATAGCAATCAGCCCCAGCATTTT	CASSQAGYSNQPQHF